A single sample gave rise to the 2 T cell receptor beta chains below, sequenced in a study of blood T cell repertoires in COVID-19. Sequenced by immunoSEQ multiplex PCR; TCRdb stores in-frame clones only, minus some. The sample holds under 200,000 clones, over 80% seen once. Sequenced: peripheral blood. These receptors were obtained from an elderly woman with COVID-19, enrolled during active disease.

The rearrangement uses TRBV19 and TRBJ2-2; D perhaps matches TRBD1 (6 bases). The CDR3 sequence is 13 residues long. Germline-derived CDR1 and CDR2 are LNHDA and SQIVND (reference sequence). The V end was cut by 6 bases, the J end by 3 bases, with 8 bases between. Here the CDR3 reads CASRGGYTGELFF. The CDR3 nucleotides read TGTGCCAGTAGAGGGGGTTACACCGGGGAGCTGTTTTTT.

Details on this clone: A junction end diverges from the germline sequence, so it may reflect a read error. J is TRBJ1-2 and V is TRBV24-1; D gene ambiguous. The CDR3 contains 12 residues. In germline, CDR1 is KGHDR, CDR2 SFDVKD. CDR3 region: CATSARFRGYAF. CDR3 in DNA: TGTGCCACCAGTGCGCGGTTCCGAGGCTACGCCTTC.